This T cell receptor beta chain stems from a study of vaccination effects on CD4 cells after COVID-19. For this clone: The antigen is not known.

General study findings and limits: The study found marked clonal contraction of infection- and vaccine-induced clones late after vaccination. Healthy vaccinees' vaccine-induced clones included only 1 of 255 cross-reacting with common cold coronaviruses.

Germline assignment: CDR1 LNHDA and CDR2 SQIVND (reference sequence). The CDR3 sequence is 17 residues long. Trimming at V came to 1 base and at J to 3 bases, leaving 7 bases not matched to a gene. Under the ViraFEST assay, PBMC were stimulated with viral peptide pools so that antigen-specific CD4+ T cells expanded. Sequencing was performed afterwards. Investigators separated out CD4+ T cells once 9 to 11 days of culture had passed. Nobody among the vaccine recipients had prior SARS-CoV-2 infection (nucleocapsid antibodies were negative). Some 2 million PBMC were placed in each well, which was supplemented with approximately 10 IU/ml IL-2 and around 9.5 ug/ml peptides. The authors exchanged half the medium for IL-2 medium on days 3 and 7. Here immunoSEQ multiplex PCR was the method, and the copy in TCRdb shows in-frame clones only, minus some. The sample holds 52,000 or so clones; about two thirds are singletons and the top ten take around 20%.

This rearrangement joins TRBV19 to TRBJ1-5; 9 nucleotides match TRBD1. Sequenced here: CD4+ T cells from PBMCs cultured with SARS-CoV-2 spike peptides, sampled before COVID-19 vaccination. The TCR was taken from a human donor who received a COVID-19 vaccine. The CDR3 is CASSIGNRGRLNQPQHF. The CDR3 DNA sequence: TGTGCCAGTAGTATAGGGAACAGGGGGCGACTCAATCAGCCCCAGCATTTT. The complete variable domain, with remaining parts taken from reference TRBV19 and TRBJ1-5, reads DGGITQSPKYLFRKEGQNVTLSCEQNLNHDAMYWYRQDPGQGLRLIYYSQIVNDFQKGDIAEGYSVSREKKESFPLTVTSAQKNPTAFYLCASSIGNRGRLNQPQHFGDGTRLSIL.